This passage covers 23 T cell receptor beta chains from one sample sequenced in a study of shared clonotypes between healthy human individuals. TCRdb's table, derived via immunoSEQ multiplex PCR, lists solely in-frame clones and lacks some. The sample lists some 630,000 clones; roughly 70% were seen once. The sample consisted of memory CD4+ T cells sorted from blood. Subset of the sample: CD45RA-negative fraction. The receptors shown here come from a woman younger than 45 in good health.

The J gene is TRBJ2-1, the V gene TRBV5-1; 8 bases are shared with TRBD1. The V segment lost 7 bases and the J segment 0 bases; nucleotides outside the gene matches: 3. The CDR3 totals 14 residues. Looked up from germline, CDR1 is SGHRS and CDR2 is YFSETQ. CDR3 amino acids: CASGQGTSYNEQFF. CDR3 bases: TGCGCCAGCGGACAGGGTACCTCCTACAATGAGCAGTTCTTC.

The V gene is TRBV14, the J gene TRBJ2-3; 8 nucleotides match TRBD1. Germline CDR1 SGHDN, CDR2 FVKESK. CDR3 length: 19 amino acids. V lost 0 bases and J lost 2; bases outside the gene matches: 13. Here the CDR3 DNA reads TGTGCCAGCAGCCAAGATCTGGGCGACAGGGGATATTCCACAGATACGCAGTATTTT. Protein: CASSQDLGDRGYSTDTQYF.

The chain recombines TRBV4-1 with TRBJ2-1, with D perhaps TRBD2 (6 bases). The CDR3 spans 14 residues. Trimming cost V 3 bases and J 6 bases, with 12 bases left between them. The V gene's germline CDR1 is MGHRA and CDR2 YSYEKL. CDR3 nucleotide sequence: TGCGCCAGCAGCCATCAACTAGCAGTCAATGAGCAGTTCTTC. Protein sequence: CASSHQLAVNEQFF.

This clone was counted once. Distinct nucleotide sequences in the sample also encode this CDR3. This sequence joins TRBV5-1 and TRBJ2-3; TRBD2 agrees at 10 bases. Germline CDR1 reads SGHRS; CDR2 reads YFSETQ. The trim removed 3 bases at V and 1 base at J, leaving 2 bases unmatched. CDR3 length: 15 amino acids. This CDR3 is CASSSLAGGTDTQYF. CDR3 DNA: TGCGCCAGCAGCTCGCTAGCGGGAGGCACAGATACGCAGTATTTT.

The genes are TRBV2 and TRBJ2-1, with D perhaps matching TRBD1 or TRBD2 (5 bases each). Between the trimmed V and J ends, which lost 7 bases and 8 bases, there was a span of 12 bases. CDR1 SNHLY and CDR2 FYNNEI come from the germline V gene. The CDR3 has 12 residues. The CDR3 DNA follows: TGTGCCAGCAATCTGCTGGGGGATGAGCAGTTCTTC. Amino acids: CASNLLGDEQFF.

This chain connects TRBV6-4 to TRBJ2-3; TRBD2 agrees at 8 bases. The CDR3 consists of 15 residues. Germline V gene sequence: CDR1 MRHNA, CDR2 SNTAGT. V dropped 3 bases and J dropped 8; count of bases not matched to a gene: 10. CDR3 sequence: CASSDFRGRFPTQYF. CDR3 nucleotide sequence: TGTGCCAGCAGTGATTTTCGCGGGAGGTTCCCTACGCAGTATTTT.

Details on this clone: Mismatch with germline at one junction end may stem from a read error. The chain links TRBV23-1 to TRBJ2-3, with TRBD2 matching over 9 bases. TRBV23-1 is an ORF, with its function uncertain. The CDR3 is 16 residues long. This CDR3 is CASSQSRRGGTDTQYF. The CDR3, as DNA: TGCGCCAGCAGTCAATCGCGGCGGGGGGGCACTGATACGCAGTATTTT.

The gene calls are TRBV5-1 and TRBJ1-5; 9 nucleotides agree with TRBD1. The junction had 5 bases not matched to a gene; V was cut back by 4 bases and J by 6 bases. Germline V gene sequence: CDR1 SGHRS, CDR2 YFSETQ. The CDR3 loop spans 14 amino acids. Here the CDR3 DNA reads TGCGCCAGCAGCCTAACAGGGGGCAGTCAGCCCCAGCATTTT. It yields the protein CASSLTGGSQPQHF.

The J gene is TRBJ2-5, the V gene TRBV5-1; 7 bases are shared with TRBD1. The ends lost 0 bases at V and 4 bases at J; junction bases unmatched: 6. CDR3 length: 15 amino acids. Per germline, CDR1 SGHRS and CDR2 YFSETQ. As DNA, the CDR3 is TGCGCCAGCAGCTTGGACAGGGGAAGTCGAGAGACCCAGTACTTC. Encoded protein: CASSLDRGSRETQYF.

The chain's CDR3 is CASMPNGGSSYEQYF. As DNA, the CDR3 is TGTGCCAGCATGCCCAACGGGGGGAGCTCCTACGAGCAGTACTTC. This chain connects TRBV6-1 to TRBJ2-7; 7 nucleotides match TRBD2. There are 15 residues in the CDR3. Unmatched junction bases numbered 9, after V lost 7 bases and J lost 0 bases. The V gene's germline CDR1 is MNHNS and CDR2 SASEGT.

This clone was picked up many times. Other DNA variants within this sample encode the same CDR3. The chain has TRBV5-4 and TRBJ2-7, with 10 nucleotides matching TRBD1. Losses at the gene ends were 4 bases for V and 4 bases for J; bases not matched to a gene: 5. CDR1 is SGHNT and CDR2 is YYREEE in the germline V gene (reference sequence). This CDR3 is built from 14 residues. The CDR3 sequence is CASSLRQGAYEQYF. The CDR3 DNA reads as TGTGCCAGCAGCCTCAGACAGGGGGCTTACGAGCAGTACTTC.

This chain uses TRBV27 with TRBJ1-4, with TRBD1 identical over 8 bases. Germline trimming cut 4 bases from V and 2 bases from J; bases unmatched to any gene: 6. The CDR3 spans 16 residues. The germline CDR1 and CDR2 sequences are MNHEY and SMNVEV (reference sequence). CDR3 sequence: CASSYYRGATNEKLFF. The CDR3 DNA sequence: TGTGCCAGCAGTTATTACAGGGGGGCCACTAATGAAAAACTGTTTTTT.

The V gene is TRBV5-4, the J gene TRBJ2-1; D is unclear. Germline V gene data show CDR1 as SGHNT and CDR2 as YYREEE (reference sequence). The length of the CDR3 is 12 residues. V lost 1 base, J lost 4 bases, and 3 bases lay in between. CDR3 sequence (DNA): TGTGCCAGCAGCTTGTCGTACAATGAGCAGTTCTTC. It encodes CASSLSYNEQFF.

This clone occurred once. This sequence joins TRBV5-1 and TRBJ2-1; 11 nucleotides agree with TRBD2. CDR1 SGHRS and CDR2 YFSETQ come from the germline V gene. Trimming removed 5 bases from V and 4 bases from J; junction bases left unmatched: 8. This CDR3 contains 16 residues. This CDR3 is CASRGTSGSGYNEQFF. CDR3 sequence (DNA): TGCGCCAGCAGAGGGACTAGCGGCTCCGGTTACAATGAGCAGTTCTTC.

This clone was counted a single time. V gene TRBV9 combines with J gene TRBJ2-3, with D perhaps assigned TRBD1 or TRBD2 (7 bases each). The ends were cut back, 5 bases at V and 4 bases at J, with 11 bases in the middle. The CDR3 runs 13 residues. Germline assignment: CDR1 SGDLS and CDR2 YYNGEE. The CDR3 DNA reads TGTGCCAGCAGATCAGGGGGGGCAGATACGCAGTATTTT. Protein: CASRSGGADTQYF. Full variable domain (remainder filled in from reference TRBV9 and TRBJ2-3): DSGVTQTPKHLITATGQRVTLRCSPRSGDLSVYWYQQSLDQGLQFLIQYYNGEERAKGNILERFSAQQFPDLHSELNLSSLELGDSALYFCASRSGGADTQYFGPGTRLTVL.

CDR3 sequence reads: CASSKLAGGNTGELFF. CDR3 sequence (DNA): TGTGCCAGCAGCAAACTAGCGGGGGGAAACACCGGGGAGCTGTTTTTT. V is TRBV11-2 and J is TRBJ2-2; 12 bases are a match to TRBD2. Germline-derived CDR1 and CDR2 are SGHAT and FQNNGV. The V gene end was trimmed by 5 bases and the J gene end by 2 bases; junction bases not matched to a gene: 3. CDR3 length: 16 residues.

V gene TRBV18 combines with J gene TRBJ1-1; tentative D call: TRBD1 (5 bases). Germline V gene sequence: CDR1 KGHSH, CDR2 LQKENI. This CDR3 spans 16 amino acids. Trimming pared 8 bases from V and 3 bases from J, leaving 22 bases between. The DNA for the CDR3 is TGTGCCAGCCGTAAAATAGCAGGGCTATTGGACACTGAAGCTTTCTTT. Encoded protein: CASRKIAGLLDTEAFF.

The V and J genes are TRBV5-1 and TRBJ1-3, with a possible D match to TRBD1 (5 bases). The germline V gene encodes CDR1 SGHRS and CDR2 YFSETQ. This CDR3 region has 13 residues. The V end lost 5 bases, the J end lost 4 bases, and 10 bases lay between the germline ends. CDR3: CASSLQEGNTIYF. The CDR3 DNA reads TGCGCCAGCAGTTTACAGGAGGGAAACACCATATATTTT.

This clone was observed a handful of times. The chain recombines TRBV6-5 with TRBJ1-3; possible D gene TRBD1, 6 bases. The length of the CDR3 is 15 residues. V lost 6 bases to trimming and J lost 0 bases, with 12 bases between them. Germline V lookup: CDR1 MNHEY, CDR2 SVGAGI. The CDR3 spells CASRPRGASGNTIYF. CDR3 DNA: TGTGCCAGCAGGCCCAGGGGCGCCTCTGGAAACACCATATATTTT.

V and J are TRBV2 and TRBJ2-7; the D gene is possibly TRBD2 (5 bases). V lost 4 bases, J lost 4 bases, and 14 bases lay in between. The CDR3 covers 14 residues. CDR1 is SNHLY and CDR2 is FYNNEI in the germline V gene. CDR3 sequence reads: CASSAGIRGYEQYF. In DNA form, the CDR3 reads TGTGCCAGCAGTGCGGGGATACGAGGGTACGAGCAGTACTTC. Drawing the rest from reference TRBV2 and TRBJ2-7, the complete variable domain is EPEVTQTPSHQVTQMGQEVILRCVPISNHLYFYWYRQILGQKVEFLVSFYNNEISEKSEIFDDQFSVERPDGSNFTLKIRSTKLEDSAMYFCASSAGIRGYEQYFGPGTRLTVT.

This clone was observed a few times. The chain combines TRBV29-1 with TRBJ1-1, with D perhaps TRBD1 (5 bases). The CDR3 is 13 residues long. V gave up 1 base and J gave up 4 bases, with 10 bases separating them. Germline V lookup: CDR1 SQVTM, CDR2 ANQGSEA. CDR3 in amino acids: CSVEVGEGTEAFF. CDR3 nucleotides: TGCAGCGTTGAAGTGGGGGAAGGCACTGAAGCTTTCTTT.

In this sample, this clone turned up a few times. The genes are TRBV6-5 and TRBJ2-2; 10 bases line up with TRBD1. This CDR3 region has 15 residues. Germline V gives CDR1 MNHEY, CDR2 SVGAGI. The V gene end was trimmed by 2 bases and the J gene end by 5 bases; junction bases not matched to a gene: 2. As DNA, the CDR3 is TGTGCCAGCAGTTACCGGGACAGGGGAACCGGGGAGCTGTTTTTT. Translating it yields CASSYRDRGTGELFF.

This chain links TRBV4-2 with TRBJ2-7; 8 nucleotides match TRBD2. V dropped 4 bases and J dropped 4; count of bases not matched to a gene: 9. The CDR3 is 15 amino acids. CDR1 and CDR2 from the germline V gene are LGHNA and YNFKEQ. CDR3 in DNA: TGTGCCAGCAGCCCCCGGACGGGAGGGGAATACGAGCAGTACTTC. This gives the protein CASSPRTGGEYEQYF.